These T cell receptor beta chains were read from a single sample in a study of T cells in Graves' hyperthyroidism and ophthalmopathy. TCRdb independently ran MiXCR on the multiplex PCR reads; one entry per CDR3 protein. This table has about 640,000 distinct CDR3 sequences, less than 25% appearing once. Sequencing was performed on blood. Receptors originate from a man aged 25 to 45 with Graves' ophthalmopathy. Each CDR3 is given with its conserved first and last residue. Fields, in order: clone size, V gene, J gene, D gene, CDR3 DNA, CDR3 protein. D genes are given only for firm matches. Not all rows give a size; the values are once, few, many and, for expanded clones, a class.

many	TRBV30	TRBJ2-5	TRBD1	TGTGCCTGGAACCGGGACAGTGGGGAGACCCAGTACTTC	CAWNRDSGETQYF
-	TRBV2	TRBJ2-2	TRBD2	TGTGCCAGTCTGACTAGCGGGCCTGGGGACACCGGGGAGCTGTTTTTT	CASLTSGPGDTGELFF
many	TRBV6-1	TRBJ2-3	TRBD1	TGTGCCAGCAGTGATCGGGACAGCATCACAGATACGCAGTATTTT	CASSDRDSITDTQYF
many	TRBV28	TRBJ1-1	-	TGTGCCAGCAGTGGGAGGACTGAAGCTTTCTTT	CASSGRTEAFF
few	TRBV12-3/TRBV12-4	TRBJ2-7	-	TGTGCCAGCAGTCCTCATGGGGCAGGAGCTTACGAGCAGTACTTC	CASSPHGAGAYEQYF
-	TRBV6-2/TRBV6-3	TRBJ1-6	-	TGTGCCAGCAGTTCACTGGACTCCTATAATTCACCCCTCCACTTT	CASSSLDSYNSPLHF
-	TRBV29-1	TRBJ2-5	TRBD1	TGCAGCGGTGACAGGGGTGAGACCCAGTACTTC	CSGDRGETQYF
-	TRBV28	TRBJ1-5	-	TGTGCCATCAATGAAGGGGGGTTAAGTCAGCCCCAGCATTTT	CAINEGGLSQPQHF
-	TRBV18	TRBJ2-1	-	TGTGCCAGCTCTCGTACCGGGACATTCTACAATGAGCAGTTCTTC	CASSRTGTFYNEQFF
few	TRBV20-1	TRBJ2-5	TRBD2	TGCAGTGCTCCCCCGGCGGGAGCCACACCTGGAGAGACCCAGTACTTC	CSAPPAGATPGETQYF
-	TRBV5-1	TRBJ2-3	-	TGCGCCAGCAGCCCAGGGACCTGGCTGAATACGCAGTATTTT	CASSPGTWLNTQYF